These 30 T cell receptor beta chains were all obtained from the same sample, sequenced in a study of T cell responses to AZD1222 COVID-19 vaccine. This table comes from immunoSEQ multiplex PCR, and its TCRdb copy is limited to in-frame clones, with some not included. This table has around 160,000 clones, 90% to 95% appearing once. The material was peripheral blood, obtained on day 0 of AZD1222 vaccination. The receptors stem from an adult in good health.

This clone occurred a few times. The V and J genes are TRBV10-1 and TRBJ2-7; 10 bases are a match to TRBD1. CDR3 size: 13 residues. V shed 4 bases, J shed 3 bases, and the junction held 0 bases outside the gene matches. Germline V gene data show CDR1 as WNHNN and CDR2 as SYGVQD (reference sequence). The chain's CDR3 is CASSGTGGYEQYF. The CDR3 nucleotides read TGCGCCAGCAGTGGGACAGGGGGCTACGAGCAGTACTTC.

V is TRBV25-1 and J is TRBJ1-1; perhaps TRBD1 as D (5 bases). The CDR3 sequence is 13 residues long. CDR1 and CDR2 (germline): MGHDK, SYGVNS. V lost 3 bases and J 3 bases, leaving 8 bases between the germline ends. CDR3 nucleotides: TGTGCCAGCAGTGAGGGGCAGTACACTGAAGCTTTCTTT. Residues: CASSEGQYTEAFF.

The rearrangement links TRBV7-2 to TRBJ2-5, with 10 bases identical to TRBD2. CDR3 length equals 18 residues. Germline V CDR1 and CDR2: SGHTA, FQGNSA. The V and J ends lost 0 bases and 5 bases, in that order; junction bases with no gene match: 12. CDR3 nucleotides: TGTGCCAGCAGCTTAGCTTCAGCGGGGGGGCCGGAAGAGGAGACCCAGTACTTC. Its protein product is CASSLASAGGPEEETQYF.

CDR3 DNA sequence: TGCGCCAGCAGCCAGATGGCGGGGGGTTCCACAGATACGCAGTATTTT. It is translated as CASSQMAGGSTDTQYF. The genes are TRBV4-1 and TRBJ2-3, with 8 bases matching TRBD2. The CDR3 loop spans 16 amino acids. J was trimmed by 2 bases and V by 3 bases; bases with no gene match: 7. Per germline, CDR1 MGHRA and CDR2 YSYEKL.

The chain links TRBV5-1 to TRBJ2-2; tentatively, D is TRBD2 (5 bases). The CDR3 contains 15 residues. CDR1 and CDR2 from the germline V gene are SGHRS and YFSETQ. V lost 3 bases and J lost 0, with 9 bases in between. Written as DNA, the CDR3 is TGCGCCAGCAGCTACGGGGATGCGAACACCGGGGAGCTGTTTTTT. As protein: CASSYGDANTGELFF.

This chain connects TRBV6-5 to TRBJ2-7; 10 nucleotides match TRBD1. From germline, CDR1 is MNHEY and CDR2 SVGAGI. This CDR3 is built from 15 residues. Trimming removed 4 bases from V and 0 bases from J; junction bases left unmatched: 3. The CDR3 DNA reads as TGTGCCAGCAGTTGGACAGGGGGAAGCTCCTACGAGCAGTACTTC. Translated, it gives CASSWTGGSSYEQYF.

V and J are TRBV5-1 and TRBJ1-2; D call uncertain. V lost 4 bases and J 2 bases, leaving 12 bases between the germline ends. Germline-derived CDR1 and CDR2 are SGHRS and YFSETQ. This CDR3 has 14 residues. This chain's CDR3 is CASSQPEFNYGYTF. The DNA of the CDR3 is TGCGCCAGCAGCCAGCCCGAATTCAACTATGGCTACACCTTC.

This rearrangement joins TRBV27 to TRBJ2-7; 9 bases agree with TRBD1. The CDR3 sequence is 15 residues long. CDR1 MNHEY and CDR2 SMNVEV come from the germline V gene (reference sequence). J lost 5 bases, V lost 5 bases, and 10 bases had no gene match. The DNA of the CDR3 is TGTGCCAGCAGTCCCCGGTGGGACAGGGTCAACGAGCAGTACTTC. Protein: CASSPRWDRVNEQYF.

This clone was counted a single time. The chain couples TRBV9 to TRBJ2-1; TRBD2 aligns across 8 bases. CDR1 SGDLS and CDR2 YYNGEE come from the germline V gene. The trim removed 0 bases at V and 8 bases at J, leaving 7 bases unmatched. This CDR3 is built from 15 residues. For the CDR3, the DNA is TGTGCCAGCAGCGTAGCCGGGAGGGCCATAGATGAGCAGTTCTTC. It encodes CASSVAGRAIDEQFF.

The gene calls are TRBV7-2 and TRBJ1-5, with no clear D. Germline V CDR1 and CDR2: SGHTA, FQGNSA. This CDR3 has 15 amino acids. V was trimmed by 5 bases and J by 1 base, leaving 12 bases between them. The CDR3 DNA follows: TGTGCCAGCAGCGTAGGAGGAGGAAGCAATCAGCCCCAGCATTTT. It specifies CASSVGGGSNQPQHF.

The table lists this clone with a count of one. The genes are TRBV10-3 and TRBJ1-4; 10 positions match TRBD1. The V segment lost 4 bases and the J segment 7 bases; nucleotides outside the gene matches: 0. This CDR3 spans 13 amino acids. Germline V gene sequence: CDR1 ENHRY, CDR2 SYGVKD. The CDR3 DNA is TGTGCCATCAGTGGACAGGGGGCTGAAAAACTGTTTTTT. Residues: CAISGQGAEKLFF.

This clone was seen only a few times. The chain recombines TRBV11-2 with TRBJ2-1; maybe TRBD2 (5 bases). The CDR3 has 14 residues. Trimming removed 5 bases from V and 3 bases from J, with 11 bases in between. Per germline, CDR1 SGHAT and CDR2 FQNNGV. The CDR3 here is CASSPDYLYNEQFF. In DNA form, the CDR3 reads TGTGCCAGCAGCCCCGACTACCTCTACAATGAGCAGTTCTTC.

The rearrangement joins TRBV7-2 to TRBJ1-2; D not certain. The germline CDR1 and CDR2 sequences are SGHTA and FQGNSA. Trimming removed 2 bases at V and 6 bases at J, with 10 bases between. CDR3 length: 13 residues. CDR3 loop: CASSLFTEDGYTF. The CDR3 DNA is TGTGCCAGCAGCTTATTTACGGAAGATGGCTACACCTTC.

The CDR3 nucleotides read TGTGCCAGCAGGAATAGAAGGGGGCAAGGGAACACTGAAGCTTTCTTT. Amino acids: CASRNRRGQGNTEAFF. The chain employs TRBV5-4 and TRBJ1-1; 7 bases fit TRBD1. V shed 5 bases and J 1 base; nucleotides not matched to a gene: 11. This CDR3 region has 16 residues. Germline CDR1 SGHNT, CDR2 YYREEE (reference sequence).

This clone was seen just once. The V and J genes are TRBV30 and TRBJ2-5; D remains unclear. CDR1 and CDR2 from the germline V gene are GTSNPN and SVGIG (reference sequence). The CDR3 runs to 14 residues. V lost 1 base and J lost 4, with 13 bases in between. DNA of the CDR3: TGTGCCTGGAGTGACCCATTCCTTGGAGAGACCCAGTACTTC. Residues: CAWSDPFLGETQYF.

As concerns this clone: The sample holds other DNA sequences that translate to the same CDR3. The chain uses TRBV18 and TRBJ2-7; D unclear. There are 13 residues in the CDR3. CDR1 KGHSH and CDR2 LQKENI come from the germline V gene. V shed 0 bases and J shed 1 base, with 4 bases lying between them. Here the CDR3 reads CASSPPSSYEQYF. As DNA, the CDR3 is TGTGCCAGCTCACCACCTAGTTCCTACGAGCAGTACTTC. The whole variable domain, filled in from reference TRBV18 and TRBJ2-7, reads NAGVMQNPRHLVRRRGQEARLRCSPMKGHSHVYWYRQLPEEGLKFMVYLQKENIIDESGMPKERFSAEFPKEGPSILRIQQVVRGDSAAYFCASSPPSSYEQYFGPGTRLTVT.

The chain joins TRBV6-4 to TRBJ1-1, with D possibly matching TRBD1 (6 bases). V lost 6 bases and J lost 6, with 14 bases in between. Germline-derived CDR1 and CDR2 are MRHNA and SNTAGT. The CDR3 covers 13 residues. The CDR3 loop is CASSPTGLAEAFF. CDR3 in DNA: TGTGCCAGCAGCCCTACAGGGTTGGCTGAAGCTTTCTTT.

The chain joins TRBV7-9 to TRBJ2-2; D could derive from TRBD1 or TRBD2 (5 bases each). Germline V gives CDR1 SEHNR, CDR2 FQNEAQ (reference sequence). This CDR3 is 14 amino acids long. Deletions cut 0 bases from V and 6 bases from J, with 8 bases between. The CDR3 sequence is CASSLAGESGELFF. The CDR3 coding sequence is TGTGCCAGCAGCTTAGCGGGGGAGTCCGGGGAGCTGTTTTTT.

This sequence joins TRBV6-5 and TRBJ1-4, with a weak D call TRBD1 (5 bases). The CDR3 length is 13 residues. Germline V gives CDR1 MNHEY, CDR2 SVGAGI. The germline V and J ends were trimmed by 5 bases and 7 bases, with 11 bases remaining between them. The DNA for the CDR3 is TGTGCCAGCAGTCGACAGAGAAGTGAAAAACTGTTTTTT. As protein: CASSRQRSEKLFF.

This chain's CDR3 is CASSPDRASTDTQYF. The CDR3, as DNA: TGTGCCAGCTCCCCCGACAGGGCCAGCACAGATACGCAGTATTTT. This chain uses TRBV18 with TRBJ2-3, with 7 bases lining up with TRBD1. Germline V gives CDR1 KGHSH, CDR2 LQKENI. The CDR3 contains 15 residues. Trimming removed 6 bases from V and 0 bases from J; junction bases left unmatched: 6. Looking up the rest from reference TRBV18 and TRBJ2-3 gives the full variable domain: NAGVMQNPRHLVRRRGQEARLRCSPMKGHSHVYWYRQLPEEGLKFMVYLQKENIIDESGMPKERFSAEFPKEGPSILRIQQVVRGDSAAYFCASSPDRASTDTQYFGPGTRLTVL.

CDR3 nucleotide sequence: TGTGCCAGCTCACCACTCGCGGGAGGCTACAATGAGCAGTTCTTC. Translating gives CASSPLAGGYNEQFF. The chain employs TRBV18 and TRBJ2-1, with 8 positions matching TRBD2. The V gene's germline CDR1 is KGHSH and CDR2 LQKENI. The CDR3 runs 15 residues. Germline trimming cut 1 base from V and 3 bases from J; bases unmatched to any gene: 2.

The table lists this clone with a count of one. The chain carries TRBV12-3 or TRBV12-4 and TRBJ1-6; D is uncertain. The CDR3 has 13 residues. With 6 bases removed from V and 4 bases from J, the gap between germline ends came to 7 bases. The CDR3: CASSYYYNSPLHF. CDR3 DNA sequence: TGTGCCAGCAGCTATTATTATAATTCACCCCTCCACTTT.

The rearrangement links TRBV29-1 to TRBJ2-5; D is ambiguous. Per the germline V gene, CDR1 is SQVTM and CDR2 is ANQGSEA. Deletions cut 3 bases from V and 3 bases from J, with 5 bases between. The CDR3 covers 11 residues. The CDR3 sequence is CSVDRKETQYF. CDR3 DNA sequence: TGCAGCGTTGATAGAAAAGAGACCCAGTACTTC.

As DNA, the CDR3 is TGCGCCAGCAGCTTGGCCCCCGGGGGTGGTTACGAGCAGTACTTC. Translation: CASSLAPGGGYEQYF. The chain links TRBV5-1 to TRBJ2-7; D may be TRBD2 (6 bases). V gave up 0 bases and J gave up 4 bases, with 14 bases separating them. The CDR3 runs to 15 residues. The germline V gene encodes CDR1 SGHRS and CDR2 YFSETQ.

V and J are TRBV4-1 and TRBJ1-1, with D hard to call. V was pared by 1 base and J by 9 bases, with 12 bases between. Per the germline V gene, CDR1 is MGHRA and CDR2 is YSYEKL. The CDR3 covers 13 residues. CDR3 protein: CASSQVWSEKAFF. In DNA form, the CDR3 reads TGCGCCAGCAGCCAAGTTTGGTCCGAGAAAGCTTTCTTT.

This clone was found a few times. Other DNA sequences in this sample translate to the same CDR3. The chain recombines TRBV18 with TRBJ1-1; 8 bases are a match to TRBD1. Germline CDR1 reads KGHSH; CDR2 reads LQKENI. The trim removed 3 bases at V and 2 bases at J, leaving 2 bases unmatched. This CDR3 has 14 amino acids. The CDR3 sequence: CASSPGQGNTEAFF. CDR3 nucleotides: TGTGCCAGCTCACCCGGACAGGGAAACACTGAAGCTTTCTTT.

The gene calls are TRBV19 and TRBJ1-2, with 8 bases aligning to TRBD1. In germline, CDR1 is LNHDA, CDR2 SQIVND (reference sequence). The CDR3 length is 13 residues. V dropped 10 bases and J dropped 4; count of bases not matched to a gene: 8. The DNA of the CDR3 is TGTGCCACCGCAGGGGGCGCAGGCTATGGCTACACCTTC. This codes for CATAGGAGYGYTF.

This chain uses TRBV24-1 with TRBJ1-2, with 9 bases identical to TRBD1. Trimming took 6 bases from V and 6 from J; bases not matched to a gene: 7. The CDR3 is 14 amino acids. From germline, CDR1 is KGHDR and CDR2 SFDVKD. DNA of the CDR3: TGTGCCACCAGTTCGGGACAGGGTGGGAATGGCTACACCTTC. Translated, it gives CATSSGQGGNGYTF.

The rearrangement links TRBV4-2 to TRBJ2-7; D is perhaps TRBD1 (6 bases). Trimming cost V 1 base and J 1 base, with 8 bases left between them. This CDR3 region has 14 residues. Germline V lookup: CDR1 LGHNA, CDR2 YNFKEQ. The CDR3 is CASSQGTASYEQYF. The DNA of the CDR3 is TGTGCCAGCAGCCAAGGGACAGCATCCTACGAGCAGTACTTC.

This chain links TRBV7-8 with TRBJ1-1; D gene uncertain. CDR3 length equals 15 residues. Trimming removed 0 bases at V and 0 bases at J, with 8 bases between. From germline, CDR1 is SGHVS and CDR2 FQNEAQ. The CDR3 DNA reads TGTGCCAGCAGCTTAGCCCTATTCATGAACACTGAAGCTTTCTTT. Encoded protein: CASSLALFMNTEAFF.